Below, one TCR beta chain is given with its context. Its antigen is currently not known. No base-level quality is on record; no much larger clone is a single base apart. Library generation was performed with multiplex PCR. Instrument on record: Illumina HiSeq 4000. TCR beta libraries were built with iRepertoire HTBI primers and Arm-PCR amplification of CDR3 regions. PCR products were gel purified before sequencing. As for how the authors treated the data: A total of fewer than 65 TRBV and 14 TRBJ segments were identified across samples and were used for gene usage analysis of CDR3 amino acid clonotypes. Filtered high-quality paired reads were merged into contigs using COPE and FqMerger. BLAST was used to align contigs to the IMGT TRBV, TRBD and TRBJ reference genes, and CDR3 was defined following IMGT. Any clonotype with a frequency above 0.1% was classified as a highly expanded clone. Repertoire diversity was measured by Shannon entropy, and V-J evenness by the Gini coefficient. Public clonotypes were defined as clonotypes shared by more than one individual. In TCRdb, the public reads were trimmed at Q25 with fastp and aligned with MiXCR, with productive beta chains retained. Duplicate CDR3 protein sequences are folded into a single record with the most common DNA and genes. TCRdb's processing, not the authors', yielded these V and J calls. The sample has 350,000 to 400,000 distinct CDR3 sequences on record, around 15% of them singletons. Roughly a fifth of the sample rests with the top ten.

These data come from a study of regulatory T cells in long-lasting Graves disease (dated by TCRdb to 2020 to 2022). Turning to the overall study: Antithyroid drugs had been taken for less than 3 months by newly diagnosed Graves' disease patients. This study used TCR sequencing and RNA sequencing of peripheral blood to compare persistent Graves' disease patients against newly diagnosed Graves' disease patients. A total of roughly 35 samples underwent TCR sequencing: about 13 from persistent and around 20 from newly diagnosed Graves' disease patients. The study was conducted in China and was registered as a clinical trial.

Results the study describes overall, beyond this receptor: Compared with newly diagnosed patients, persistent Graves' disease patients had lower TCR Shannon entropy and fewer highly expanded clones, which suggests clonal expansion. Peripheral blood alone was examined, since thyroid tissue, which constituted the primary lesion, could not be accessed. Sequencing and analysis were limited to the TCR beta chain. Patients with persistent disease shared more public clonotypes (about 2,700) than newly diagnosed patients did (966). TRBV28, TRBJ1-2 and TRBJ2-5 were preferentially used in persistent disease, while TRBV20-1 and TRBJ2-1 were favored in newly diagnosed disease. As a limitation, the authors acknowledged that the small sample size may reduce accuracy.

The label giving this sample's time point can be read as: newly diagnosed GD, antithyroid drugs for less than 3 months. For both TCR sequencing and RNA sequencing, RNA was extracted from PBMCs in TRIzol. The diagnosis of Graves' disease followed American Thyroid Association guidelines. Patients for the study were recruited at an endocrinology department in Xi'an, China. Each patient gave about 8.1 milliliters of peripheral blood, collected in an EDTA anticoagulant tube. PBMCs were isolated by Ficoll Paque Plus density gradient separation without further T cell sorting. An Agilent 2100 Bioanalyzer and agarose gel were used to assess RNA quality, and a NanoDrop 2000 was used to measure RNA concentration. Counted from cysteine to phenylalanine, this CDR3 has 14 amino acids. The only DNA kept is the CDR3, 42 bases in frame from the first base. Here V drops 2 bases and J drops 10 bases, and the junction holds 6 bases not matched to any gene. CDR1 and CDR2 are drawn from the germline V gene (reference sequence): LGHDT, YNNKEL.

The data were also submitted as part of a second study, on T cells in Graves' hyperthyroidism and ophthalmopathy. The second study reports: A patient counted as having stable Graves' hyperthyroidism if no progression to ophthalmopathy occurred over 18 months of follow-up. Hyperthyroidism patients were newly diagnosed, had a disease duration of under 2 months, and were aged 18 to 65 years. Any patient with an uncontrolled infection, another autoimmune disease, pregnancy or lactation was excluded. Diagnoses were established on the basis of clinical symptoms, serum thyroxine and TRAb, thyroid ultrasound, and orbital computed tomography. A first-round RT-PCR of the TCR CDR3 used the HTBI primer set with the Qiagen OneStep RT-PCR kit. Most expanded thyroid clonotypes (frequency above 0.001) were also detected in blood, a finding suggesting that blood repertoires may reflect thyroid immune responses. A model built on a 13 V-J signature distinguished ophthalmopathy from stable hyperthyroidism, reaching roughly 88% sensitivity and around 81% specificity in cross-validation and 80%/75% in testing. In validation, progression to ophthalmopathy was predicted by the model with 70% to 71% sensitivity and approximately 78% specificity, a median of approximately 7.1 months before onset. To identify distinguishing TCR V-J signatures, a discovery cohort of some 99 patients was used, comprising 43 with Graves' ophthalmopathy and roughly 60 with stable Graves' hyperthyroidism. Whether ophthalmopathy could be predicted prospectively was tested in an independent validation cohort made up of 18 to 20 hyperthyroidism patients plus 17 patients who later progressed to ophthalmopathy. The 75 to 100 discovery patients were divided at random into training and test sets in a 7:3 ratio. In more than 5 Graves' hyperthyroidism patients, the study also compared T-cell repertoires from thyroid tissue with T-cell repertoires from blood. After sampling, hyperthyroidism patients received methimazole starting at 30 mg daily, and ophthalmopathy patients received high-dose intravenous methylprednisolone. A second multiplex PCR round built the libraries, followed by size selection and purification. Paired-end sequencing of the libraries was performed with 100 bp reads on an Illumina HiSeq2000. Raw data were processed with SOAPnuke, discarding reads with adapters, uncalled bases, mean Phred below 15, or no exact constant-primer or identifier match. High-quality paired reads were merged with COPE v1.2.5, and unique nucleotide sequences were defined as clonotypes. MiTCR v1.1 was used to align the clonotypes against IMGT TRBV, TRBD and TRBJ reference segments. The analysis included only V-J combinations with a frequency above 0.0001, which together covered 99.2% of the repertoires. The TCS score was defined as the ratio of F50 (clonal expansion) to E x V (chaos), calculated using BLOSUM62-based TCRdist between CDR3 peptides within each V-J. Welch's t-statistics and random forest reduced 500 to 550 V-J features to around 14, which were used in a naive Bayes classifier (R e1071). Sample size was not statistically predetermined, and blinding of investigators to group allocation was not performed. TCR Vbeta CDR3 sequencing of around 130 peripheral blood samples (fewer than 45 ophthalmopathy, 75 to 85 hyperthyroidism and some 17 progressor patients) is reported in the paper.

The clonotype originates from a young woman with Graves disease. Donor details come from another sample of the same person, matched by shared clones. The input for sequencing was peripheral blood mononuclear cells (PBMCs), taken at new diagnosis, from a patient treated with antithyroid drugs. The receptor chain draws on TRBV3-1 and TRBJ2-1; 9 junctional bases match TRBD2. The CDR3 loop reads CASSQPGLASEQFF. The DNA sequence is as follows: TGTGCCAGCAGCCAACCGGGACTAGCCTCCGAGCAGTTCTTC.